This T cell receptor (beta chain) was obtained from a study of response to subunit inactivated influenza vaccine. General observations from the study: Authors suggested each seasonal influenza vaccination recruits few new T cells.

Only a few counts were recorded for this clonotype. Its antigen is still unknown. One entry per CDR3 protein, called by TCRdb with MiXCR from the RT-PCR reads. The data show a few hundred thousand distinct CDR3 sequences, with 13% to 15% seen just once and 11% held by the top ten. V was trimmed by 6 bases and J by 9 bases, leaving 18 bases between them. Germline CDR1 and CDR2: DFQATT and SNEGSKA (reference sequence). The CDR3 is 13 amino acids. This clonotype was sampled from a man between 45 and 60 years old who received an inactivated influenza vaccine. The sequencing here drew on PBMCs from blood, taken 12 days after vaccination. This sequence joins TRBV20-1 and TRBJ2-1; D ambiguous. CDR3 bases: TGCAGTGCATATGGGGATGGTGGGCGTGAGCAGTTCTTC. It specifies CSAYGDGGREQFF.